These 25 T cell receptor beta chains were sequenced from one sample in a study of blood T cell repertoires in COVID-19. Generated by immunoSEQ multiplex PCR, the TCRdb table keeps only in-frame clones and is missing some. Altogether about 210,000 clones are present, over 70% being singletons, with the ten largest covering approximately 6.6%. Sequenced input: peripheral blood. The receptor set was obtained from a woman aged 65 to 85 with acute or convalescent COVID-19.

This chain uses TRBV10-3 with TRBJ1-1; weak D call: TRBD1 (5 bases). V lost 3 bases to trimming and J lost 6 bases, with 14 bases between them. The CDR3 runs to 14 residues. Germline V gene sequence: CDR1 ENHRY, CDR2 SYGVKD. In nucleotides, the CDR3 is TGTGCCATCAGTGACCGCGGGGCAAGCGCTGAAGCTTTCTTT. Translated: CAISDRGASAEAFF.

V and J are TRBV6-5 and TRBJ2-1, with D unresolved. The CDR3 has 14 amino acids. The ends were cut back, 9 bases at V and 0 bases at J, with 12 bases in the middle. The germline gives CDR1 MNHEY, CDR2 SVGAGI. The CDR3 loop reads CASEGGYSYNEQFF. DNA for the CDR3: TGTGCCAGTGAAGGCGGATACTCCTACAATGAGCAGTTCTTC.

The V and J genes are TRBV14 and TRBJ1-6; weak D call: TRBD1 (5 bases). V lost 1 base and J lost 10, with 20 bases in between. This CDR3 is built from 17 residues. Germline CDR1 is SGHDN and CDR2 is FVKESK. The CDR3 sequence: CASSQVGPPGLGSPLHF. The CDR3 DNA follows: TGTGCCAGCAGCCAAGTGGGGCCGCCAGGCCTGGGGTCACCCCTCCACTTT.

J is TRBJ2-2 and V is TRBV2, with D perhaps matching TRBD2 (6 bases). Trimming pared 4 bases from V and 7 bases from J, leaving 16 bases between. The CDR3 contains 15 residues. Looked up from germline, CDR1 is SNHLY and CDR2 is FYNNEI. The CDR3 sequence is CASSGGEPRLGELFF. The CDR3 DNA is TGTGCCAGCAGTGGGGGGGAACCACGGCTCGGGGAGCTGTTTTTT.

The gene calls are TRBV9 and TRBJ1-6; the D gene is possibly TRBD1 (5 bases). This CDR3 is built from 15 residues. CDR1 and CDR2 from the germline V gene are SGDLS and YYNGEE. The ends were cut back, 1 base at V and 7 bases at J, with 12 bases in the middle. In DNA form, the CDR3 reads TGTGCCAGCAGCGTACGTTCCGCAGGGAATTCACCCCTCCACTTT. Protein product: CASSVRSAGNSPLHF.

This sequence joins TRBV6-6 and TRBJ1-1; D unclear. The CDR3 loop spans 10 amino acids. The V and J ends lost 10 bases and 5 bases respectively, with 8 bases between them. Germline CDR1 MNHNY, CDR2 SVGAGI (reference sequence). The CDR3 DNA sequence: TGTGCCACTTTCACAACTGAAGCTTTCTTT. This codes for CATFTTEAFF.

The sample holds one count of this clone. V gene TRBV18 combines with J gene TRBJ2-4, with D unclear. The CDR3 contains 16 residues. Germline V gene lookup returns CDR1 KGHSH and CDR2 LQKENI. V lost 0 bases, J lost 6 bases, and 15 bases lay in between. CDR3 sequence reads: CASSPPRVDLGNIQYF. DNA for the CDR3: TGTGCCAGCTCACCACCCCGGGTCGATCTTGGAAACATTCAGTACTTC.

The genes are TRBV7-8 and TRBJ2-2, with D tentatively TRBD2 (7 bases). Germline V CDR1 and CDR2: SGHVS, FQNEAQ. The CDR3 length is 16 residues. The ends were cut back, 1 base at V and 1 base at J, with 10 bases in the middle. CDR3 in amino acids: CASSLVRGQNTGELFF. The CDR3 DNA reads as TGTGCCAGCAGCTTAGTGCGGGGGCAGAACACCGGGGAGCTGTTTTTT.

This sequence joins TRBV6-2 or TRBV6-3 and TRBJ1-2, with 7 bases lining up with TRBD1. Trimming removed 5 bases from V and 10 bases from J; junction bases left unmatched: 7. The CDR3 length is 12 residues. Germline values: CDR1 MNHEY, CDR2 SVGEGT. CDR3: CASSDRQGAYTF. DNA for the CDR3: TGTGCCAGCAGTGATAGACAGGGTGCCTACACCTTC.

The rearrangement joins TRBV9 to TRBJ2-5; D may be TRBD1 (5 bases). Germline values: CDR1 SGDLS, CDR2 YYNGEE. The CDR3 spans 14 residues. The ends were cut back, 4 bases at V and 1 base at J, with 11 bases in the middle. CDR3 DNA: TGTGCCAGCAGCACCCAGGGCACCCAAGAGACCCAGTACTTC. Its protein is CASSTQGTQETQYF.

The CDR3 coding sequence is TGTGCCAGCAGCTCCGACAGGGGTGCGAACACCGGGGAGCTGTTTTTT. This codes for CASSSDRGANTGELFF. The chain employs TRBV13 and TRBJ2-2, with 8 bases aligning to TRBD1. Trimming took 4 bases from V and 0 from J; bases not matched to a gene: 4. Germline values: CDR1 PRHDT, CDR2 FYEKMQ (reference sequence). The CDR3 sequence is 16 residues long.

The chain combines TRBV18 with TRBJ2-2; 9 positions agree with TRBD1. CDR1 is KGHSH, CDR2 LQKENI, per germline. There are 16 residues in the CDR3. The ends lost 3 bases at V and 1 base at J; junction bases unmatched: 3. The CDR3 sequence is CASSPPGQGNTGELFF. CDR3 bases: TGTGCCAGCTCACCGCCGGGACAGGGGAACACCGGGGAGCTGTTTTTT.

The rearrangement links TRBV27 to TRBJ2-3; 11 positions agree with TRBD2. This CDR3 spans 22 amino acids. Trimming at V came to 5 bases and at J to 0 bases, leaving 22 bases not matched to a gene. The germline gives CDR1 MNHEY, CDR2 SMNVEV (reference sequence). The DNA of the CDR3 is TGTGCCAGCAGTCTAGAGGTAAGAGCCCCTAGCGGGGGGACCGCTAGCACAGATACGCAGTATTTT. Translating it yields CASSLEVRAPSGGTASTDTQYF.

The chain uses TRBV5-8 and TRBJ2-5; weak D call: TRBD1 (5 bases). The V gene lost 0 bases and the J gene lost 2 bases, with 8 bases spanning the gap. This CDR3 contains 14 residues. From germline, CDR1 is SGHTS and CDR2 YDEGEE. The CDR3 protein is CASSLVQAQETQYF. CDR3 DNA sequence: TGTGCCAGCAGCTTGGTACAGGCTCAAGAGACCCAGTACTTC. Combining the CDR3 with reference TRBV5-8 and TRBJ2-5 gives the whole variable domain EAGVTQSPTHLIKTRGQQATLRCSPISGHTSVYWYQQALGLGLQFLLWYDEGEERNRGNFPPRFSGRQFPNYSSELNVNALELEDSALYLCASSLVQAQETQYFGPGTRLLVL.

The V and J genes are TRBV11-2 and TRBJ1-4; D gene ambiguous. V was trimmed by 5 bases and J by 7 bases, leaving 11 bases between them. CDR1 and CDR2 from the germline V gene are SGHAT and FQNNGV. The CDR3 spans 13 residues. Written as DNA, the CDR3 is TGTGCCAGCAGCCCAGCTGGAGTTGAAAAACTGTTTTTT. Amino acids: CASSPAGVEKLFF.

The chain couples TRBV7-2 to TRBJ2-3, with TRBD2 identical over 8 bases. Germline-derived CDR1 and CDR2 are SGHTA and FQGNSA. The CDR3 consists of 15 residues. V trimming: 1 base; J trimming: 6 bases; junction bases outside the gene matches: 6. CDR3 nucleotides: TGTGCCAGCAGCTTAGACGGGGGGGCGGGTGATACGCAGTATTTT. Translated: CASSLDGGAGDTQYF.

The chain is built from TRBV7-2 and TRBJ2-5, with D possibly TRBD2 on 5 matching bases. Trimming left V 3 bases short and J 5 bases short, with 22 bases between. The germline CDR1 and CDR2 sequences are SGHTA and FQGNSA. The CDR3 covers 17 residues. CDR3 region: CASSFRSGVPQLETQYF. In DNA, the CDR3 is TGTGCCAGCAGCTTTCGGTCCGGGGTCCCTCAATTGGAGACCCAGTACTTC.

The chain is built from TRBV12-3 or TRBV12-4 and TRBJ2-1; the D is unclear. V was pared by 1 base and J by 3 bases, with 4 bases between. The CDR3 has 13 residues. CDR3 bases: TGTGCCAGCAGTTTAGGCAGCTACAATGAGCAGTTCTTC. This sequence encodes CASSLGSYNEQFF.

Written as DNA, the CDR3 is TGCGCCAGCAGCCAAGATTGGGCAGGGGGTCGCGAGACCCAGTACTTC. Its translation is CASSQDWAGGRETQYF. The chain carries TRBV4-3 and TRBJ2-5; TRBD1 agrees at 7 bases. Germline V gives CDR1 LGHNA, CDR2 YSLEER. The V gene end was trimmed by 0 bases and the J gene end by 5 bases; junction bases not matched to a gene: 9. The CDR3 spans 16 residues.

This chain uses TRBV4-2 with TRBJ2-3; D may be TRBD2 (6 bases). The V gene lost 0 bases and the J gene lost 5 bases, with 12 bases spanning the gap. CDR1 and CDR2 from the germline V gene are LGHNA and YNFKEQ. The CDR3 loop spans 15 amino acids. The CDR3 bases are TGTGCCAGCAGCCAAGATGGGGGGTGGGAAGATACGCAGTATTTT. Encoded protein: CASSQDGGWEDTQYF.

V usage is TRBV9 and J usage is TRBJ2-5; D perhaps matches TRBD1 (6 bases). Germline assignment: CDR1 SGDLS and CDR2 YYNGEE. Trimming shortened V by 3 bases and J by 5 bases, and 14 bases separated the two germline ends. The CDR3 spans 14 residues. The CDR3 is CASSATGTTETQYF. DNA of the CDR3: TGTGCCAGCAGCGCCACCGGGACAACGGAGACCCAGTACTTC.

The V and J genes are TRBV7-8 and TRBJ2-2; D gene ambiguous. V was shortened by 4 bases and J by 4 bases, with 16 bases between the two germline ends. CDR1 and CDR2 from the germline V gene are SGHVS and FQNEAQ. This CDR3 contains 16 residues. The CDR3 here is CASSSQSSGITGELFF. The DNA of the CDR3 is TGTGCCAGCAGCTCCCAGTCCTCTGGCATCACCGGGGAGCTGTTTTTT.

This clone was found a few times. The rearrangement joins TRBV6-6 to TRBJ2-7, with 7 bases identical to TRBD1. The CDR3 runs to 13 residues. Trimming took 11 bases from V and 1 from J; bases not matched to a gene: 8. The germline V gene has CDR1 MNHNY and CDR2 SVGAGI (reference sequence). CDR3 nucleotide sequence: TGTGCCTCTCAGAGGGGACAGTCCTACGAGCAGTACGTC. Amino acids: CASQRGQSYEQYV.

In nucleotides, the CDR3 is TGTGCCAGCAGCCGCTTTGAGCCAAATGAGCAGTTCTTC. Its translation is CASSRFEPNEQFF. The rearrangement uses TRBV12-3 or TRBV12-4 and TRBJ2-1; D not certain. This CDR3 spans 13 amino acids. Trimming left V 6 bases short and J 7 bases short, with 13 bases between.

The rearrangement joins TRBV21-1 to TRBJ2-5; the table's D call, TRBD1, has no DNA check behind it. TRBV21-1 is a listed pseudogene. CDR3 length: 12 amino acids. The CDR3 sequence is CARGGKQETQYF. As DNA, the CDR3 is TGTGCCAGAGGGGGAAAACAAGAGACCCAGTACTTC.